This T cell receptor (beta chain) originates from a study of T cell responses to AZD1222 COVID-19 vaccine. Whole-study results and caveats: Unmutated variant regions reportedly attract nearly half of all spike-specific TCRs.

Germline V gene lookup returns CDR1 SGHNT and CDR2 YENEEA. The CDR3 loop spans 16 amino acids. Germline trimming cut 5 bases from V and 1 base from J; bases unmatched to any gene: 6. Sequencing used immunoSEQ multiplex PCR; TCRdb keeps in-frame clones, though not all of them. The sample gives about 140,000 clones, 80% to 95% of which show up once; approximately 5.4% is in the top ten. About this clone: What it recognizes is unknown.

The source material was peripheral blood, sampled on day 0 of AZD1222 vaccination. The receptor comes from an adult in good health. This chain uses TRBV11-3 with TRBJ2-1, with 9 bases that match TRBD1. The DNA for the CDR3 is TGTGCCAGCAGCGATCGGGGGACAGGGTCCTACAATGAGCAGTTCTTC. Its translation: CASSDRGTGSYNEQFF.